The 25 T cell receptor beta chains reported below all come from one sample, sequenced in a study of shared clonotypes between healthy human individuals. Measured with immunoSEQ multiplex PCR; TCRdb has only the in-frame clones, and not every one. The sample yields under 2,000,000 clones, about 95% seen once. Naivety among CD8 cells was defined by CD45RO negativity and positive CCR7 selection, thereby excluding terminally differentiated effector memory CD45RA+ cells. The sample taken for sequencing was naive CD8+ T cells sorted from blood. The origin of the receptors is a man between 18 and 35 years old in good health.

About this clone itself: This CDR3 is also generated by other DNA sequences in the sample. The chain combines TRBV19 with TRBJ2-7; D uncertain. The germline V gene has CDR1 LNHDA and CDR2 SQIVND (reference sequence). Trimming removed 3 bases from V and 3 bases from J, with 9 bases in between. The CDR3 has 13 amino acids. The DNA of the CDR3 is TGTGCCAGTAGTATGGGGATGGGCTACGAGCAGTACTTC. Its protein is CASSMGMGYEQYF.

The chain carries TRBV25-1 and TRBJ2-4, with D perhaps given as TRBD1 or TRBD2 (6 bases each). Germline values: CDR1 MGHDK, CDR2 SYGVNS. V was pared by 4 bases and J by 8 bases, with 9 bases between. CDR3 size: 12 residues. CDR3: CASSVGGYIQYF. The CDR3 bases are TGTGCCAGCAGTGTAGGGGGGTACATTCAGTACTTC.

Written as DNA, the CDR3 is TGTGCCAGTAGTATAGGTTCGACAGGGGGGTACGAGCAGTACTTC. Protein: CASSIGSTGGYEQYF. The chain links TRBV19 to TRBJ2-7; 9 bases line up with TRBD1. The CDR3 contains 15 residues. From germline, CDR1 is LNHDA and CDR2 SQIVND (reference sequence). The V and J ends lost 1 base and 4 bases, in that order; junction bases with no gene match: 5.

J is TRBJ1-4 and V is TRBV29-1; D gene unclear. Germline CDR1 is SQVTM and CDR2 is ANQGSEA. V gave up 3 bases and J gave up 12 bases, with 17 bases separating them. The CDR3 covers 13 residues. The CDR3: CSVEVPPEVELFF. The CDR3 DNA follows: TGCAGCGTTGAGGTCCCCCCGGAGGTTGAACTGTTTTTT.

The chain joins TRBV7-6 to TRBJ2-7; 8 positions match TRBD1. The CDR3 loop spans 15 amino acids. V was pared by 5 bases and J by 0 bases, with 6 bases of the junction left unmatched. Germline CDR1 is SGHVS and CDR2 is FNYEAQ. The CDR3: CASSPWDRSSYEQYF. The CDR3 DNA reads as TGTGCCAGCAGCCCGTGGGACAGGAGCTCCTACGAGCAGTACTTC.

The rearrangement uses TRBV5-6 and TRBJ2-7, with a weak D call TRBD1 (7 bases). V lost 5 bases and J 3 bases, leaving 12 bases between the germline ends. The CDR3 extends over 13 amino acids. Germline CDR1 and CDR2: SGHDT and YYEEEE. The chain's CDR3 is CASSAGGGYEQYF. The DNA of the CDR3 is TGTGCCAGCAGTGCAGGGGGAGGCTACGAGCAGTACTTC.

The V call is TRBV7-9, the J call TRBJ1-1; D uncertain. Looked up from germline, CDR1 is SEHNR and CDR2 is FQNEAQ (reference sequence). V was clipped by 6 bases and J by 5 bases, with 16 bases between them. The CDR3 is 14 residues long. DNA of the CDR3: TGTGCCAGCAGTTTCTTAGACCCGGGGACTGAAGCTTTCTTT. This codes for CASSFLDPGTEAFF.

V usage is TRBV7-6 and J usage is TRBJ2-1; TRBD2 matches 12 bases. From germline, CDR1 is SGHVS and CDR2 FNYEAQ. V lost 3 bases and J lost 6; bases outside the gene matches: 6. This CDR3 comprises 16 residues. In DNA form, the CDR3 reads TGTGCCAGCAGCTTTTCGTCTAGCGGGGGGGCCAATGAGCAGTTCTTC. As protein: CASSFSSSGGANEQFF.

The chain couples TRBV11-2 to TRBJ2-1; TRBD2 aligns across 9 bases. CDR3 length: 14 amino acids. V lost 5 bases to trimming and J lost 7 bases; unmatched junction nucleotides: 6. From germline, CDR1 is SGHAT and CDR2 FQNNGV. The CDR3 is CASSPGLALNEQFF. The CDR3 region has the DNA TGTGCCAGCAGCCCCGGACTAGCGTTGAATGAGCAGTTCTTC.

The rearrangement uses TRBV7-8 and TRBJ2-7; D might be TRBD1 or TRBD2, each matching 5 bases. The CDR3 has 13 residues. Trimming left V 3 bases short and J 5 bases short, with 11 bases between. Germline values: CDR1 SGHVS, CDR2 FQNEAQ. DNA of the CDR3: TGTGCCAGCAGCTTTGGCAGGGACCACGAGCAGTACTTC. Its translation is CASSFGRDHEQYF.

The chain uses TRBV27 and TRBJ2-3; 7 positions agree with TRBD1. Germline lookup yields CDR1 MNHEY and CDR2 SMNVEV (reference sequence). This CDR3 contains 15 residues. V shed 6 bases, J shed 1 base, and the junction held 7 bases outside the gene matches. The DNA of the CDR3 is TGTGCCAGCAGCTTGCAGGGGGTAGGCACAGATACGCAGTATTTT. This encodes CASSLQGVGTDTQYF.

The V call is TRBV6-5, the J call TRBJ2-7, with D perhaps matching TRBD2 (6 bases). V lost 2 bases to trimming and J lost 6 bases, with 11 bases between them. CDR1 and CDR2 (germline): MNHEY, SVGAGI. CDR3 length equals 13 residues. DNA of the CDR3: TGTGCCAGCAGTTACGCAGGACTATCCGAGCAGTACTTC. This gives the protein CASSYAGLSEQYF.

CDR3 sequence (DNA): TGTGCCAGCAGTGAATTTGGGACAGAGGGCTACACTGAAGCTTTCTTT. Protein: CASSEFGTEGYTEAFF. J is TRBJ1-1 and V is TRBV25-1; 7 bases are a match to TRBD1. Per germline, CDR1 MGHDK and CDR2 SYGVNS. This CDR3 region has 16 residues. The V and J ends lost 1 base and 3 bases, in that order; junction bases with no gene match: 8.

This chain uses TRBV9 with TRBJ2-1; D gene uncertain. V shed 2 bases and J shed 9 bases, with 12 bases lying between them. The CDR3 totals 13 residues. Looked up from germline, CDR1 is SGDLS and CDR2 is YYNGEE. The DNA of the CDR3 is TGTGCCAGCAGCGTTGGGGTACTCACTGAGCAGTTCTTC. It yields the protein CASSVGVLTEQFF.

The rearrangement uses TRBV7-9 and TRBJ1-5, with D unresolved. CDR1 and CDR2 from the germline V gene are SEHNR and FQNEAQ (reference sequence). V was cut by 5 bases and J by 9 bases, with 11 bases left in between. The length of the CDR3 is 12 residues. The CDR3 loop reads CASSVEGLPQHF. The DNA of the CDR3 is TGTGCCAGCAGCGTAGAGGGTCTGCCCCAGCATTTT.

J is TRBJ1-2 and V is TRBV5-1, with no clear D. There are 14 residues in the CDR3. V gave up 4 bases and J gave up 4 bases, with 14 bases separating them. Germline lookup yields CDR1 SGHRS and CDR2 YFSETQ. CDR3 DNA sequence: TGCGCCAGCAGCACGGACGGAATACTCTATGGCTACACCTTC. Amino acids: CASSTDGILYGYTF.

A word on this clone: Distinct nucleotide sequences in the sample also encode this CDR3. This chain uses TRBV27 with TRBJ1-2, with D maybe TRBD1 (5 bases). The germline gives CDR1 MNHEY, CDR2 SMNVEV (reference sequence). V lost 6 bases, J lost 1 base, and 15 bases lay in between. The CDR3 is 15 amino acids. Written as DNA, the CDR3 is TGTGCCAGCAGCCCCACCGGGACGGGTAACTATGGCTACACCTTC. This gives the protein CASSPTGTGNYGYTF.

The chain joins TRBV7-9 to TRBJ1-1; TRBD1 aligns across 8 bases. Per the germline V gene, CDR1 is SEHNR and CDR2 is FQNEAQ (reference sequence). This CDR3 is built from 15 residues. J was trimmed by 0 bases and V by 5 bases; bases with no gene match: 5. The chain's CDR3 is CASSPGQAVNTEAFF. DNA of the CDR3: TGTGCCAGCAGCCCGGGACAGGCAGTGAACACTGAAGCTTTCTTT.

The chain is built from TRBV7-9 and TRBJ2-2; D gene unclear. V lost 7 bases and J lost 5, with 14 bases in between. Per the germline V gene, CDR1 is SEHNR and CDR2 is FQNEAQ (reference sequence). The CDR3 contains 14 residues. This chain's CDR3 is CASIPGRWTGELFF. The CDR3 bases are TGTGCCAGCATCCCGGGTCGGTGGACCGGGGAGCTGTTTTTT. The whole variable domain, filled in from reference TRBV7-9 and TRBJ2-2, reads DTGVSQNPRHKITKRGQNVTFRCDPISEHNRLYWYRQTLGQGPEFLTYFQNEAQLEKSRLLSDRFSAERPKGSFSTLEIQRTEQGDSAMYLCASIPGRWTGELFFGEGSRLTVL.

The V and J genes are TRBV29-1 and TRBJ2-2; D perhaps matches TRBD1 (5 bases). With 2 bases removed from V and 6 bases from J, the gap between germline ends came to 19 bases. This CDR3 contains 16 residues. Germline V gene data show CDR1 as SQVTM and CDR2 as ANQGSEA. Here the CDR3 reads CSVEIVGWQGAGELFF. Written as DNA, the CDR3 is TGCAGCGTTGAAATAGTTGGGTGGCAGGGCGCCGGGGAGCTGTTTTTT.

Concerning this clone itself: The same CDR3 arises from other DNA sequences in this sample as well. The chain carries TRBV5-1 and TRBJ1-1; D is undetermined. Between the trimmed V and J ends, which lost 0 bases and 0 bases, there was a span of 9 bases. The CDR3 has 15 residues. CDR1 is SGHRS, CDR2 YFSETQ, per germline. CDR3 sequence reads: CASSLAGNMNTEAFF. For the CDR3, the DNA is TGCGCCAGCAGCTTGGCCGGAAATATGAACACTGAAGCTTTCTTT.

The chain links TRBV5-1 to TRBJ2-7, with D tentatively TRBD1 (6 bases). The germline V gene has CDR1 SGHRS and CDR2 YFSETQ. The CDR3 has 13 amino acids. Between the trimmed V and J ends, which lost 5 bases and 1 base, there was a span of 10 bases. CDR3 sequence (DNA): TGCGCCAGCAGGCCGGACAGTTCCTACGAGCAGTACTTC. It codes for CASRPDSSYEQYF.

The chain combines TRBV19 with TRBJ2-5, with D possibly matching TRBD1 (6 bases). The CDR3 is 17 residues long. Germline V gene sequence: CDR1 LNHDA, CDR2 SQIVND (reference sequence). Trimming removed 1 base from V and 4 bases from J, with 19 bases in between. CDR3 DNA sequence: TGTGCCAGTAGTATAGGCGTCGGGACACTCGAGGGAGAGACCCAGTACTTC. It translates to CASSIGVGTLEGETQYF.

CDR3 in DNA: TGCAGCTCATGGGGGGGAGGGCCTAATGAAAACATTCAGTACTTC. Residues: CSSWGGGPNENIQYF. The J gene is TRBJ2-4, the V gene TRBV29-1, with TRBD2 matching over 7 bases. The V and J ends lost 8 bases and 5 bases, in that order; junction bases with no gene match: 15. Germline values: CDR1 SQVTM, CDR2 ANQGSEA. The CDR3 sequence is 15 residues long.

The chain recombines TRBV28 with TRBJ1-1, with unresolved D. V lost 7 bases and J lost 1, with 10 bases in between. The CDR3 consists of 13 residues. CDR1 is MDHEN, CDR2 SYDVKM, per germline. In DNA, the CDR3 is TGTGCCAGCACCCCGATGCGGAACACTGAAGCTTTCTTT. This encodes CASTPMRNTEAFF.